This T cell receptor (beta chain) was sequenced in a study of T cell responses to AZD1222 COVID-19 vaccine. The method was immunoSEQ multiplex PCR; TCRdb's version includes in-frame clones alone and lacks a portion of them. The sample has some 150,000 clones, 88% seen once. Germline assignment: CDR1 KGHSH and CDR2 LQKENI. The CDR3 totals 12 residues. V lost 0 bases and J lost 8, with 5 bases in between. The receptor's source is an adult in good health. The source material was peripheral blood, sampled on day 0 of AZD1222 vaccination. This sequence joins TRBV18 and TRBJ1-3; D is undetermined. CDR3 sequence: CASSPPVDTIYF. The CDR3 nucleotides read TGTGCCAGCTCACCACCGGTGGACACCATATATTTT.